This T cell receptor (beta chain) was obtained from a study of shared clonotypes between healthy human individuals (dated by TCRdb to about 2020). Regarding the study in general: The cohort comprised a couple of women and three men aged 18 to 49 years. To increase sequencing depth and limit assay-specific biases, different laboratories used diverse techniques to prepare libraries and sequence TCR repertoires. The study deeply sequenced blood TCR repertoires of five healthy adults to estimate repertoire size and the extent of clonotype sharing between individuals. Per donor, leukapheresis produced somewhere between about 0.85 and 9.5 billion PBMCs. For each donor, three plates each were used for CD4 naive and CD4 memory, two plates were used for CD8 naive, and one plate was used for CD8 memory.

Using the deep immunoSEQ assay, TCR CDR3 regions were amplified from genomic DNA by multiplex PCR. Extracted genomic DNA from each cell subset was distributed evenly across all wells of several immunoSEQ 96-well plates, and each plate was treated as a replicate. For sorted subsets, roughly 200 ng of genomic DNA, equivalent to 25,000 to 30,000 T cell genomes, went into each replicate PCR. Purified libraries were measured with a Qubit 3.0 fluorometer, size-checked on a Bioanalyzer 2100, and measured again with the KAPA Library Quantification kit. A separate single-read 150-cycle Illumina NextSeq 550 flow cell was used to sequence each immunoSEQ 96-well plate. In the paper's pipeline: Because the immunoSEQ output included only junctional sequences and no quality scores, the filtering could not be the same as the filtering used for full-length reads. To assign V/J genes and CDR3, sequences were annotated using PyIR, a Python wrapper for IgBLAST v1.9, with IMGT germline references. Reads with weak V/J assignments (E-value above 1e-6), missing CDR3, stop codons, out-of-frame junctions, or ambiguous translated residues were removed. V3J clonotypes were defined by identical inferred V gene, J gene, and CDR3 amino acid sequence. To compute the percentage overlap between repertoires, the number of shared unique clonotypes was divided by the size of the smaller repertoire. Repertoire richness was assessed with RTK rarefaction, the Chao1 estimator, and Recon v2.1 estimates of unobserved clonotypes. Generation probabilities were computed with OLGA for all TCRbeta clonotypes obtained by the gDNA method from several donors. Here the immuneACCESS table is served through TCRdb, limited to in-frame sequences with V and J called. Missing clones are a known gap in these copies; in checked studies unresolved V genes cover under half, and the rest lacks a known reason. V and J calls and clone size follow that table, whereas D and trimming were derived from the DNA. Counted in this sample were about 870,000 clones; around 92% of them appeared once. The ten largest clonotypes hold approximately 25% of the sample.

For the CD8 naive samples, CD45RO-negative cells were positively selected for CCR7, yielding a CD45RA+CCR7+ population from which TemRA cells were excluded. The donors were healthy, HIV-negative adults who had no recently reported acute infections or vaccinations. Only Caucasian adults living in Nashville, Tennessee, USA were represented among the donors. After blood collection by leukapheresis, PBMCs were isolated using Ficoll-Histopaque density gradient centrifugation and then cryopreserved in the vapor phase of liquid nitrogen. Analytical flow cytometry was used to check the purity and quantity of each magnetically sorted T cell population. Each sorted fraction had its genomic DNA isolated and then quantified by UV absorbance on a Nanodrop 2000c. Clipping removes 8 bases from V and 9 bases from J, with 12 as the unmatched junction base count. The CDR3 contains 15 residues, cysteine and phenylalanine counted. Only the CDR3 portion is preserved as DNA: 45 bases, with reading frame beginning at the first base. From the germline V gene, CDR1 is SNHLY and CDR2 is FYNNEI.

As regards this clone: Its binding antigen is unknown. The sample holds no much larger clone one base away, and base qualities are not on file.

On the study overall, not on this receptor specifically: Rarefaction of sorted-subset datasets indicated incomplete sequencing despite the large sequencing depth. Because the study included only a small number of donors, the genetic and exposure-history diversity represented was limited. Naive subsets generally had larger estimated clonotype richness than memory subsets. Compared with non-shared clonotypes, clonotypes shared by all four sorted-subset donors had higher generation probabilities. Pairwise subsampling led to the expectation that sequencing depth would affect the degree of clonotype sharing among donors. Sampling was limited to blood, and TCR repertoires in tissue likely differ from TCR repertoires in blood. Sharing across several donors was observed for 5% to 6.5% of naive CD4, over 3% of naive CD8, 2.3% of memory CD4, and about 0.39% of memory CD8 clonotypes.

Recombination joined TRBV2 with TRBJ1-5, and 11 junctional nucleotides match TRBD1. The TCR sequence derives from a man aged 30 to 39 in good health. The sample comprised naive CD8+ T cells sorted from blood. The cell subset or site label, read with the paper, signifies: CD45RA+CCR7+. At the DNA level, the sequence is TGTGCCAGCCATCCGGGACAGGGGGTTCCCTGGCCCCAGCATTTT. The translation is CASHPGQGVPWPQHF.